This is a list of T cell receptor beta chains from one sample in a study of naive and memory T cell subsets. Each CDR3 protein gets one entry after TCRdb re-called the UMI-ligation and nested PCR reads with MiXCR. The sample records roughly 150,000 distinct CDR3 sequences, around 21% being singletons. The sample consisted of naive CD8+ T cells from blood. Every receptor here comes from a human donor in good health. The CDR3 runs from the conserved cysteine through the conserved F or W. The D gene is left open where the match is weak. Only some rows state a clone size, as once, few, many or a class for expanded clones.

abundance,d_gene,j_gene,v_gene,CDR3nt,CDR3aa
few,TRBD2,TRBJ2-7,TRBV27,TGTGCCAGCGGGGAGGGCCCGAGTTACGAGCAGTACTTC,CASGEGPSYEQYF
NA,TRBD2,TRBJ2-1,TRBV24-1,TGTGCCACCAGTGATGCTAGTGGACTAGCGGGAGGATTTGAGCAGTTCTTC,CATSDASGLAGGFEQFF
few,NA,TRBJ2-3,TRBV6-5,TGTGCCAGCAGTTACGGGAGGCCCACAGATACGCAGTATTTT,CASSYGRPTDTQYF
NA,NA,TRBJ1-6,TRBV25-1,TGTGCCAGCACCCTCGGGGGACGACCCCTCCACTTT,CASTLGGRPLHF
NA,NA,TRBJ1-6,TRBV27,TGTGCCAGCAGTGGGGCCGGGGGGTATTCACCCCTCCACTTT,CASSGAGGYSPLHF
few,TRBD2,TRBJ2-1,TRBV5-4,TGTGCCAGCAGCCCCCCTGGAGCGGGAGACCAGTTCTTC,CASSPPGAGDQFF
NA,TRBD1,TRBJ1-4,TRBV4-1,TGCGCCAGCAGCCAGGCCCCCGGACAGGGAACGGAAAAACTGTTTTTT,CASSQAPGQGTEKLFF
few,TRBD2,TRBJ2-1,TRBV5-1,TGCGCCAGCAGCGCTACTAGCGGCAATGAGCAGTTCTTC,CASSATSGNEQFF
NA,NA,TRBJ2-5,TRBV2,TGTGCCAGCAGACCGGACCAGAACCAAGAGACCCAGTACTTC,CASRPDQNQETQYF
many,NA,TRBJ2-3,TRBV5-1,TGCGCCAGCAGTCAGGGTCCAGATACGCAGTATTTT,CASSQGPDTQYF
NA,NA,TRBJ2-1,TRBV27,TGTGCCAGCAGTTTCCGAAGTGGGCAGCCCATCAGCAATGAGCAGTTCTTC,CASSFRSGQPISNEQFF
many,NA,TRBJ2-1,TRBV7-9,TGTGCCAGCAGCTTAGCTGGAGGGGATGAGCAGTTCTTC,CASSLAGGDEQFF
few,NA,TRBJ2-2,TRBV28,TGTGCCAGCAGCCGGGATGACACCGGGGAGCTGTTTTTT,CASSRDDTGELFF
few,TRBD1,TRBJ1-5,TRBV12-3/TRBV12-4,TGTGCCAGCAGTTTAGCTGGGCAGGGGGTAGGTCAGCCCCAGCATTTT,CASSLAGQGVGQPQHF
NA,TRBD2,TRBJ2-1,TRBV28,TGTGCCAGCAGCCGGACTAGCGGGAGCGTTGAGCAGTTCTTC,CASSRTSGSVEQFF
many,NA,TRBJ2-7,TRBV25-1,TGTGCCAGCGTAGGGAGCCCTACCTACGAGCAGTACTTC,CASVGSPTYEQYF
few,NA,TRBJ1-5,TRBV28,TGTGCCACTCGACACCATAGCAATCAGCCCCAGCATTTT,CATRHHSNQPQHF
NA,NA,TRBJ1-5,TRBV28,TGTGCCAGCAGTTTATACGATCTAGAGCCCCAGCATTTT,CASSLYDLEPQHF
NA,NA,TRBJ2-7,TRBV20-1,TGCAGTGCTGATGGGTGGGGCGGGACCTACGAGCAGTACTTC,CSADGWGGTYEQYF
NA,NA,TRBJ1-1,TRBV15,TGTGCCACCAGCAGAGTTGCTAGATGGGTGGGGAACACTGAAGCTTTCTTT,CATSRVARWVGNTEAFF
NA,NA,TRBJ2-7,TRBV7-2,TGTGCCAGCACCCTAGGCGGGGGCGGGTACGAGCAGTACTTC,CASTLGGGGYEQYF
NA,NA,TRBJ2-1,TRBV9,TGTGCCAGCGGTCAGGGGCACGACAATGAGCAGTTCTTC,CASGQGHDNEQFF
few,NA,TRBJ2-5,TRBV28,TGTGCCAGCAGTTTATCGGTCGCGGAGGAGACCCAGTACTTC,CASSLSVAEETQYF
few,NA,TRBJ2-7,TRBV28,TGTGCCAGCAGTAAGGGAATTGGCTACGAGCAGTACTTC,CASSKGIGYEQYF
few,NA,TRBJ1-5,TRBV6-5,TGTGCCAGCAGTTCTTATAGCAGCGGCAATCAGCCCCAGCATTTT,CASSSYSSGNQPQHF
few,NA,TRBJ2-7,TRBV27,TGTGCCAGCAGCTGGGACGGCGGCTCCTACGAGCAGTACTTC,CASSWDGGSYEQYF
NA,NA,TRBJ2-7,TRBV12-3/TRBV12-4,TGTGCCAGCAGTTTAGTCCCGACTACAGACTCCCTATCTTCGCAGTACTTC,CASSLVPTTDSLSSQYF
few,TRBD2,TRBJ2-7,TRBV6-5,TGTGCCAGCAGTTACTCGACATCCTCTAGCGGGAGGATTTACGAGCAGTACTTC,CASSYSTSSSGRIYEQYF
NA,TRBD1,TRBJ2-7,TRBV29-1,TGCAGCGTCGAAGATATACCGGGACAGGGAGTCGACGAGCAGTACTTC,CSVEDIPGQGVDEQYF
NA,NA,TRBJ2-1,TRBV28,TGTGCCAGCAGTTTTTTTAGCGGTGCCCATGAGCAGTTCTTC,CASSFFSGAHEQFF
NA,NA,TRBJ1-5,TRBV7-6,TGTGCCAGAGAAGAGGGGGGCGATCAGCCCCAGCATTTT,CAREEGGDQPQHF
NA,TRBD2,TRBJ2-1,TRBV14,TGTGCCAGCACCTCAATGACTAGCGGCGGATACAATGAGCAGTTCTTC,CASTSMTSGGYNEQFF
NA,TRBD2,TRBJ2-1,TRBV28,TGTGCCAGCAGAGAACTAGCGGAGTACAATGAGCAGTTCTTC,CASRELAEYNEQFF